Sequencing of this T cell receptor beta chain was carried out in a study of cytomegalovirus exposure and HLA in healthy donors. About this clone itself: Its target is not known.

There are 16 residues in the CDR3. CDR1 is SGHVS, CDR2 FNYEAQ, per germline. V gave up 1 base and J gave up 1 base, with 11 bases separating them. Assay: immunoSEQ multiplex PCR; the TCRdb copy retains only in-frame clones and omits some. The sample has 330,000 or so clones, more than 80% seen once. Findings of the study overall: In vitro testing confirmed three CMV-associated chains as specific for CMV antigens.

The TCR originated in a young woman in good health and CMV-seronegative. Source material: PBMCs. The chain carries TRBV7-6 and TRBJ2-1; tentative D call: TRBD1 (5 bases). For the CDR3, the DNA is TGTGCCAGCAGCTTAGAGGGGCAGGGTTCCTACAATGAGCAGTTCTTC. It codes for CASSLEGQGSYNEQFF.